This TCR beta chain emerged from a study of cytomegalovirus exposure and HLA in healthy donors. The data were produced by immunoSEQ multiplex PCR, yet TCRdb's version contains in-frame clones alone and is incomplete. The table has 300,000 or so clones, 88% seen once; the top ten hold over 0.9%. Details on this clone: Antigen: not known.

Study-level findings and limits: The tendency of first-cohort TCR clusters to co-occur in the 100 to 150 validation repertoires emerged from a later analysis. The study listed 150 to 200 cytomegalovirus-associated TCR beta chains. A few chains linked to CMV were shown in vitro to be specific for CMV antigens. Rare TCR sequences predominated, though certain public TCRs were found in many donors.

Germline CDR1 reads LGHNA; CDR2 reads YSLEER. The trim removed 4 bases at V and 5 bases at J, leaving 5 bases unmatched. The length of the CDR3 is 15 residues. This chain connects TRBV4-3 to TRBJ1-5; TRBD1 aligns across 10 bases. The receptor's source is a man aged 25-40 years in good health and CMV-seronegative. The specimen was PBMCs. CDR3 sequence reads: CASSRGTGEDQPQHF. The CDR3 nucleotides are TGCGCCAGCAGCCGTGGGACAGGGGAAGATCAGCCCCAGCATTTT.